A selection of T cell receptor beta chains follows, all from one sample in a study of blood T cells in healthy people across ages. A single record per CDR3 protein comes from TCRdb applying MiXCR to the 5' RACE reads. The table includes 1.5 million to 2 million distinct CDR3 sequences, 34% detected once. What was sequenced was blood. The receptors derive from a woman in her 30s in good health. The CDR3 runs from the conserved cysteine through the conserved F or W. D genes are given only for firm matches. Clone sizes are given selectively: once, few, many, or a class where the clone is expanded.

CDR3	DNA	D	V	J	size
CASSVGRAGATYEQYF	TGTGCCAGCAGCGTAGGAAGAGCGGGAGCTACGTACGAGCAGTACTTC	TRBD2	TRBV7-9	TRBJ2-7	.
CATSRWGNGGTNYGYTF	TGTGCCACCAGCAGATGGGGCAACGGGGGAACTAACTATGGCTACACCTTC	.	TRBV15	TRBJ1-2	.
CAGSESIYGYTF	TGCGCCGGCAGCGAGAGTATCTATGGCTACACCTTC	.	TRBV5-1	TRBJ1-2	few
CSARDWTGASNYGYTF	TGCAGTGCTAGAGATTGGACAGGGGCTTCTAACTATGGCTACACCTTC	TRBD1	TRBV20-1	TRBJ1-2	.
CASSLAQGEQFF	TGTGCCAGCAGCTTAGCGCAGGGTGAGCAGTTCTTC	.	TRBV7-9	TRBJ2-1	many
CASIYLSGRERGNEQFF	TGTGCCAGCATTTACCTTTCTGGGAGGGAACGGGGCAATGAGCAGTTCTTC	TRBD2	TRBV28	TRBJ2-1	.
CSAREAAATQYF	TGCAGTGCTAGAGAGGCGGCAGCCACGCAGTATTTT	.	TRBV20-1	TRBJ2-3	.
CASSPRGEGGKKTQYF	TGCGCCAGCAGCCCCCGGGGTGAGGGGGGAAAGAAGACCCAGTACTTC	.	TRBV4-1	TRBJ2-5	few
CASSLSEGIYEQFF	TGTGCCAGCAGCTTAAGCGAAGGAATCTATGAGCAGTTCTTC	.	TRBV7-2	TRBJ2-1	few
CASSQDQWTGPINYGYTF	TGTGCCAGCAGCCAAGATCAATGGACAGGGCCCATTAACTATGGCTACACCTTC	TRBD1	TRBV3-1	TRBJ1-2	few
CASSSRPLAGSHEQYF	TGTGCCAGCAGCTCGAGGCCCCTAGCGGGATCCCACGAGCAGTACTTC	TRBD2	TRBV9	TRBJ2-7	.